The 10 T cell receptor beta chains given below trace back to one sample, sequenced in a study of cytomegalovirus exposure and HLA in healthy donors. Both 60 Vbeta primers and 13 Jbeta primers went into the PCR. Sequencing used immunoSEQ multiplex PCR; TCRdb keeps in-frame clones, though not all of them. The sample has 200,000 or so clones; 75% to 90% are singletons. Input material: PBMCs. These receptors were taken from a man aged 25 to 45 in good health and CMV-seronegative.

The J gene is TRBJ2-5, the V gene TRBV2, with TRBD2 as a possible D gene (7 bases). The J call may be faulty, since TRBJ2-7 better matches the DNA end. CDR3 length: 15 residues. Germline V gene lookup returns CDR1 SNHLY and CDR2 FYNNEI. Here the CDR3 reads CASSHGGRQIYEQYF. The DNA for the CDR3 is TGTGCCAGCTCTCACGGGGGGCGACAGATCTACGAGCAGTACTTC.

The V call is TRBV28, the J call TRBJ1-2; D remains unclear. The CDR3 sequence is 14 residues long. Germline V gene data show CDR1 as MDHEN and CDR2 as SYDVKM. Trimming removed 5 bases from V and 0 bases from J, with 10 bases in between. CDR3 loop: CASSKQPTNYGYTF. The CDR3 DNA is TGTGCCAGCAGTAAACAGCCGACTAACTATGGCTACACCTTC.

The gene calls are TRBV5-1 and TRBJ2-2; possible D gene TRBD2, 5 bases. Germline loops: CDR1 SGHRS, CDR2 YFSETQ. This CDR3 contains 13 residues. The V and J ends lost 4 bases and 4 bases respectively, with 8 bases between them. The CDR3 region is CASSKEATGELFF. The CDR3 DNA follows: TGCGCCAGCAGCAAGGAGGCCACCGGGGAGCTGTTTTTT.

This clone turned up a few times. This sequence joins TRBV5-1 and TRBJ1-4; 7 nucleotides align to TRBD1. Trimming removed 1 base from V and 0 bases from J; junction bases left unmatched: 6. The CDR3 extends over 17 amino acids. CDR1 SGHRS and CDR2 YFSETQ come from the germline V gene. The CDR3 DNA reads TGCGCCAGCAGCTTGCTTTTAGGGGGCTCAACTAATGAAAAACTGTTTTTT. Encoded protein: CASSLLLGGSTNEKLFF.

The V gene is TRBV25-1, the J gene TRBJ1-5, with unresolved D. The ends were cut back, 2 bases at V and 7 bases at J, with 6 bases in the middle. Germline values: CDR1 MGHDK, CDR2 SYGVNS. The CDR3 spans 12 residues. Written as DNA, the CDR3 is TGTGCCAGCAGTGAAGAGGGACAGCCCCAGCATTTT. This gives the protein CASSEEGQPQHF.

V and J are TRBV15 and TRBJ2-5, with a tentative D call TRBD2 (6 bases). This CDR3 region has 13 residues. Germline V lookup: CDR1 LNHNV, CDR2 YYDKDF (reference sequence). Trimming removed 1 base from V and 7 bases from J, with 10 bases in between. This chain's CDR3 is CATSRVGGGTQYF. In DNA form, the CDR3 reads TGTGCCACCAGCAGAGTTGGGGGAGGGACCCAGTACTTC.

This clone has just one count. The V gene is TRBV28, the J gene TRBJ1-1; D not certain. CDR1 and CDR2 from the germline V gene are MDHEN and SYDVKM. The V end lost 6 bases, the J end lost 4 bases, and 15 bases lay between the germline ends. This CDR3 spans 14 amino acids. CDR3 protein: CASSRLTGITEAFF. The CDR3 nucleotides read TGTGCCAGCAGCCGATTGACGGGGATCACTGAAGCTTTCTTT.

The V and J genes are TRBV5-5 and TRBJ1-1, with D unclear. There are 14 residues in the CDR3. Trimming shortened V by 4 bases and J by 1 base, and 11 bases separated the two germline ends. From germline, CDR1 is SGHKS and CDR2 YYEKEE (reference sequence). CDR3: CASSRGHQNTEAFF. For the CDR3, the DNA is TGTGCCAGCAGCCGTGGGCACCAGAACACTGAAGCTTTCTTT.

The gene calls are TRBV7-9 and TRBJ2-1; D possibly corresponds to TRBD2 (6 bases). In germline, CDR1 is SEHNR, CDR2 FQNEAQ (reference sequence). Trimming removed 2 bases at V and 0 bases at J, with 8 bases between. This CDR3 has 15 residues. The CDR3 protein is CASSLTGDSYNEQFF. In nucleotides, the CDR3 is TGTGCCAGCAGCTTAACGGGAGACTCCTACAATGAGCAGTTCTTC. The variable domain in full, completed from reference TRBV7-9 and TRBJ2-1, reads DTGVSQNPRHKITKRGQNVTFRCDPISEHNRLYWYRQTLGQGPEFLTYFQNEAQLEKSRLLSDRFSAERPKGSFSTLEIQRTEQGDSAMYLCASSLTGDSYNEQFFGPGTRLTVL.

The chain joins TRBV7-2 to TRBJ1-4; possibly TRBD1 for D (6 bases). Germline loops: CDR1 SGHTA, CDR2 FQGNSA. Trimming shortened V by 7 bases and J by 10 bases, and 28 bases separated the two germline ends. The CDR3 has 17 residues. DNA for the CDR3: TGTGCCAGCACTCTAAGGGGGGGGTTAGCCGATCGAGGAAAACTGTTTTTT. As protein: CASTLRGGLADRGKLFF.